This T cell receptor beta chain was recovered during a study of cytomegalovirus exposure and HLA in healthy donors. Whole-study findings and limits: Donors were assumed by presence/absence analyses to have roughly uniform sequencing depth. 16,951 TCR beta sequences were associated with HLA alleles at 0.05 false discovery rate in a later analysis. Most subjects had HLA-A and HLA-B alleles reportedly predicted accurately by TCR beta sequences.

A multiplex PCR was run with 60 Vbeta primers and 13 Jbeta primers. Assay: immunoSEQ multiplex PCR; the TCRdb copy retains only in-frame clones and omits some. Of more than 95,000 clones detected, around 82% appear once; the ten largest clones hold around 3.9%. Between the trimmed V and J ends, which lost 1 base and 0 bases, there was a span of 10 bases. Germline V lookup: CDR1 LGHNA, CDR2 YSLEER. This CDR3 has 17 amino acids. About this clone itself: Its antigen is undetermined.

Donors in the study were healthy people who gave bone marrow. Material: PBMCs. The V and J genes are TRBV4-3 and TRBJ2-6; D may be TRBD2 (5 bases). The sequence derives from a man aged 40-49 years in good health and CMV-seronegative. CDR3 sequence (DNA): TGCGCCAGCAGCCAAGCCCTCGGACTCTCTGGGGCCAACGTCCTGACTTTC. It yields the protein CASSQALGLSGANVLTF.